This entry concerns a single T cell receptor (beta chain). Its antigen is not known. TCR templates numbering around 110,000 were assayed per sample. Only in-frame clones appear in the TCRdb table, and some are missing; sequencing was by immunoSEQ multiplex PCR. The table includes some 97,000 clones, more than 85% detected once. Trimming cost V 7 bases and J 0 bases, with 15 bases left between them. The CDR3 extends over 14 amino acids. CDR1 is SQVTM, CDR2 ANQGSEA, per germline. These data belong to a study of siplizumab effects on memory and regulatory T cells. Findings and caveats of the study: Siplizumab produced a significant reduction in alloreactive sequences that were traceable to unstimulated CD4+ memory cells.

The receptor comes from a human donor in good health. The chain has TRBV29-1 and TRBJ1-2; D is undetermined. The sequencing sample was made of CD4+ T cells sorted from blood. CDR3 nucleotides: TGCAGCGCCCCTGAAGGGCTCCCTAACTATGGCTACACCTTC. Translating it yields CSAPEGLPNYGYTF.